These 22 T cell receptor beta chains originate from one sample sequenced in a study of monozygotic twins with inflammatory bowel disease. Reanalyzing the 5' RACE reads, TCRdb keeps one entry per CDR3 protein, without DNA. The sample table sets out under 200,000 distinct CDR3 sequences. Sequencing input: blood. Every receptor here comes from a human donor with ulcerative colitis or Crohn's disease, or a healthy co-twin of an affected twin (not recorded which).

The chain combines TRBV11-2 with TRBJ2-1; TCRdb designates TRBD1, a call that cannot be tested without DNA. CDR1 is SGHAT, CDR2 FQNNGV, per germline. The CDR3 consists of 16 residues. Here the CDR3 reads CASSPGTLLEDNEQFF.

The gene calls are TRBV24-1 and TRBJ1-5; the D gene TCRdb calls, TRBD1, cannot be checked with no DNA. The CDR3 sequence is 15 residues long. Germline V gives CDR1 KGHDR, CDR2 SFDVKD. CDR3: CATSGQDEGIEPQHF.

The CDR3 protein is CASSPRGTTYSNQPQHF. This chain connects TRBV27 to TRBJ1-5; the TRBD1 assignment by TCRdb is unverifiable without DNA. Germline values: CDR1 MNHEY, CDR2 SMNVEV (reference sequence). This CDR3 is 17 amino acids long.

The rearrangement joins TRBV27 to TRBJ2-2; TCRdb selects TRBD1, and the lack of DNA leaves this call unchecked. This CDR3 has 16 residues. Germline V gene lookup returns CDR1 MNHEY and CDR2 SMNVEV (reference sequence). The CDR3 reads CASSWQTGMGTGELFF.

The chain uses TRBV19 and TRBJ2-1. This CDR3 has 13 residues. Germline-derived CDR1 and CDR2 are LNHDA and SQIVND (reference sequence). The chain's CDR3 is CASKFGSYNEQFF. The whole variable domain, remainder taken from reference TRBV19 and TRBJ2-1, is DGGITQSPKYLFRKEGQNVTLSCEQNLNHDAMYWYRQDPGQGLRLIYYSQIVNDFQKGDIAEGYSVSREKKESFPLTVTSAQKNPTAFYLCASKFGSYNEQFFGPGTRLTVL.

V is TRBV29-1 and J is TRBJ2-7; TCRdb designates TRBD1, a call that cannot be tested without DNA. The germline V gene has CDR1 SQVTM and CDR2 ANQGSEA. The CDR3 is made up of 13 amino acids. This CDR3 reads CSVSRDRPYEQYF.

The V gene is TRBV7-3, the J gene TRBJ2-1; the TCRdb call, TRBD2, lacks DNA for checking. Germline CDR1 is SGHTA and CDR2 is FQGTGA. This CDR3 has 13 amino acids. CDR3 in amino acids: CASSLGVAREQFF.

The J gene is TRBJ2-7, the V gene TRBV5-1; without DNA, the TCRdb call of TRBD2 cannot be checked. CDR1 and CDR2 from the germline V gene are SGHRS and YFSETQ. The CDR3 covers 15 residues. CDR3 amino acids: CASSLGVQLSYEQYF.

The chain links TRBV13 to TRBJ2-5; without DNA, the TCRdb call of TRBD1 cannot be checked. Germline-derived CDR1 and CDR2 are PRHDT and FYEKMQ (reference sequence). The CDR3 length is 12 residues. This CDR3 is CASSSHRETQYF.

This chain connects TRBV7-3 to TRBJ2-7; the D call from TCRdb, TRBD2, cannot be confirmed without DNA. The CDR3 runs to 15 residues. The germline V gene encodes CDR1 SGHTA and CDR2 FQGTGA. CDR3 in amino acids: CASSLNPSGSNEQYF.

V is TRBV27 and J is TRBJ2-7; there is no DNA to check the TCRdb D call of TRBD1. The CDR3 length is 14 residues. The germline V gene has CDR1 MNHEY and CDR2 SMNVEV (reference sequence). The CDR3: CASSDRGQTYEQYF.

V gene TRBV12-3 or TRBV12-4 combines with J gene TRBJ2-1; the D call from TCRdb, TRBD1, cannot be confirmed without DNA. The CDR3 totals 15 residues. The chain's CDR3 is CATIGDRGFWNEQFF.

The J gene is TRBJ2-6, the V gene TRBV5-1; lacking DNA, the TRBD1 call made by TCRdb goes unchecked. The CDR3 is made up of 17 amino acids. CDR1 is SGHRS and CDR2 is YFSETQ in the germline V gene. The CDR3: CASSLGQVISGANVLTF.

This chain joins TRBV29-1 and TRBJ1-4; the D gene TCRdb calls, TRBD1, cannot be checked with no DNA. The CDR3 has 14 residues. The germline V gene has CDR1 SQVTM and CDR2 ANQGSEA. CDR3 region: CSVSGTFTNEKLFF. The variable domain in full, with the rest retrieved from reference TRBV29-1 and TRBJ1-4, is SAVISQKPSRDICQRGTSLTIQCQVDSQVTMMFWYRQQPGQSLTLIATANQGSEATYESGFVIDKFPISRPNLTFSTLTVSNMSPEDSSIYLCSVSGTFTNEKLFFGSGTQLSVL.

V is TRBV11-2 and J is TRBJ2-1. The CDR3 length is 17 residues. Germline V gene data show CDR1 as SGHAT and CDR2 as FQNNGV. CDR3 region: CASRQLVGLDSYNEQFF.

CDR3 sequence reads: CASSLEGGYRLGYTF. The chain recombines TRBV5-1 with TRBJ1-2. CDR1 is SGHRS and CDR2 is YFSETQ in the germline V gene. The CDR3 contains 15 residues.

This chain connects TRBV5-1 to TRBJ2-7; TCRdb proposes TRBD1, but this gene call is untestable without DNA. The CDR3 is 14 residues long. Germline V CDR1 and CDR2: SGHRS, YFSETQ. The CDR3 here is CASRQGTGGYEQYF.

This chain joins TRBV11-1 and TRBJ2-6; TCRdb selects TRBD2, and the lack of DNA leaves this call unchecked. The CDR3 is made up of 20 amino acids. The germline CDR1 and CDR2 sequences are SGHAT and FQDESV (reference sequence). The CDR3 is CASSRRGGMQALAGANVLTF.

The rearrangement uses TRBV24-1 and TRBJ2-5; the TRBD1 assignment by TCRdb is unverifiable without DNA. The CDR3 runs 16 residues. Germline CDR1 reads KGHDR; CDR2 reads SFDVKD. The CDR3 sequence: CATSDLLQGREETQYF.

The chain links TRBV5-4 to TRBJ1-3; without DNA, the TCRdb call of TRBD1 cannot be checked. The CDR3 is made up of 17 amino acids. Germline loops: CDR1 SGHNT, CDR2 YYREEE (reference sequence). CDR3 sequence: CASSLGWGFDSGNTIYF.

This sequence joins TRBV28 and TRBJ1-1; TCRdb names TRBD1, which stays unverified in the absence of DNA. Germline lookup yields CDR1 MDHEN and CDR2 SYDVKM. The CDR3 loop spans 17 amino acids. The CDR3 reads CASSLPQEGGMNTEAFF.

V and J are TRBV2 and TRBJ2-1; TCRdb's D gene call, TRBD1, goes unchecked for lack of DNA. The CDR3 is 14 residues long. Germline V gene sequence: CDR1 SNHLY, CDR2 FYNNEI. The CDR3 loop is CASGGEGVSGEQFF.